This T cell receptor beta chain is drawn from a study of shared T cell receptors in the human thymus. This CDR3 spans 17 amino acids. In germline, CDR1 is MNHEY, CDR2 SMNVEV (reference sequence). V was clipped by 5 bases and J by 0 bases, with 17 bases between them. Using immunoSEQ multiplex PCR, the repertoire was profiled, and TCRdb retains in-frame clones only, with some absent. The table lists about 660,000 clones, about 87% of them singletons. These records were also assigned to another study, of human thymus T cells. Per that study: Finnish infants who were healthy and having corrective surgery for congenital heart defects made up the donors.

The sequence came from a boy younger than two with a congenital heart defect. The chain recombines TRBV27 with TRBJ2-1, with TRBD1 as a possible D gene (6 bases). Sequenced material: thymocytes. The CDR3 protein is CASSVNRDFFSYNEQFF. Written as DNA, the CDR3 is TGTGCCAGCAGTGTAAACAGGGATTTTTTCTCCTACAATGAGCAGTTCTTC.